A selection of T cell receptor beta chains follows, all from one sample in a study of sequential checkpoint blockade in melanoma. The protocol was immunoSEQ multiplex PCR, while the TCRdb copy is restricted to in-frame clones and leaves out a portion. The sample holds over 15,000 clones, around four fifths seen once. Specimen: CD8+ T cells sorted from blood (inferred from file names), collected from a patient given nivolumab and ipilimumab in sequence. The receptors stem from a human donor with melanoma. CDR3s include the opening cysteine and the closing phenylalanine or tryptophan. The order of the fields is V gene, clone size, J gene, D gene, CDR3 DNA, CDR3 protein. The D gene is left open where the match is weak. Expanded clones are given a class, and other clones once, few, many or no size at all.

v_gene: TRBV20-1; abundance: .; j_gene: TRBJ2-3; d_gene: .; CDR3nt: TGCAGTGCCGGCGAGGCAGATACGCAGTATTTT; CDR3aa: CSAGEADTQYF
v_gene: TRBV5-6; abundance: .; j_gene: TRBJ1-5; d_gene: TRBD1; CDR3nt: TGTGCCAGCAGCGCCTGGACAGGGGGGGAGAGCAATCAGCCCCAGCATTTT; CDR3aa: CASSAWTGGESNQPQHF
v_gene: TRBV28; abundance: .; j_gene: TRBJ1-2; d_gene: TRBD1; CDR3nt: TGTGCCAGCAGTGCCCCACCCAGGGGGGACTATGGCTACACCTTC; CDR3aa: CASSAPPRGDYGYTF
v_gene: TRBV18; abundance: .; j_gene: TRBJ1-1; d_gene: .; CDR3nt: TGTGCCAGCTCACCCGGGGAATGGAACACTGAAGCTTTCTTT; CDR3aa: CASSPGEWNTEAFF
v_gene: TRBV6-4; abundance: once; j_gene: TRBJ2-2; d_gene: TRBD1; CDR3nt: TGTGCCAGCAGTGGGACAGGGGCCGGGGAGCTGTTTTTT; CDR3aa: CASSGTGAGELFF
v_gene: TRBV6-1; abundance: .; j_gene: TRBJ2-3; d_gene: TRBD1; CDR3nt: TGTGCCAGCGCCGGGACAGGTTCCACAGATACGCAGTATTTT; CDR3aa: CASAGTGSTDTQYF
v_gene: TRBV5-1; abundance: .; j_gene: TRBJ2-7; d_gene: .; CDR3nt: TGCGCCAGCAGCTTGGACGGTAGCGACCTTTCCTACGAGCAGTACTTC; CDR3aa: CASSLDGSDLSYEQYF
v_gene: TRBV30; abundance: .; j_gene: TRBJ2-7; d_gene: .; CDR3nt: TGTGCCTCCGCGGTCCCACTCTCCTACGAGCAGTACTTC; CDR3aa: CASAVPLSYEQYF
v_gene: TRBV6-4; abundance: medium-sized; j_gene: TRBJ2-7; d_gene: .; CDR3nt: TGTGCCAGCGGGACAACCCCCGAAGCCGAGCAGTACTTC; CDR3aa: CASGTTPEAEQYF
v_gene: TRBV6-4; abundance: .; j_gene: TRBJ2-2; d_gene: .; CDR3nt: TGTGCCAGCAGTGCCATTAGCGGTACCACCGGGGAGCTGTTTTTT; CDR3aa: CASSAISGTTGELFF
v_gene: TRBV4-1; abundance: few; j_gene: TRBJ2-4; d_gene: TRBD1; CDR3nt: TGCGCCAGCAGCCCGGGACAGGGTGAGGACATTCAGTACTTC; CDR3aa: CASSPGQGEDIQYF
v_gene: TRBV2; abundance: .; j_gene: TRBJ2-3; d_gene: TRBD1; CDR3nt: TGTGCCAGCAGACCTGGGACAGGGGGCGCGGGGACAGATACGCAGTATTTT; CDR3aa: CASRPGTGGAGTDTQYF
v_gene: TRBV19; abundance: few; j_gene: TRBJ2-3; d_gene: .; CDR3nt: TGTGCCAGTAGTATAGTCAGGGCAACCACAGATACGCAGTATTTT; CDR3aa: CASSIVRATTDTQYF
v_gene: TRBV9; abundance: .; j_gene: TRBJ2-1; d_gene: .; CDR3nt: TGTGCCAGCAGCGTAGTACAGGGCGTCTACAATGAGCAGTTCTTC; CDR3aa: CASSVVQGVYNEQFF
v_gene: TRBV7-9; abundance: once; j_gene: TRBJ2-7; d_gene: TRBD1; CDR3nt: TGTGCCAGCAGCGAGACAGGGAACGACGAGCAGTACTTC; CDR3aa: CASSETGNDEQYF
v_gene: TRBV7-6; abundance: .; j_gene: TRBJ2-1; d_gene: TRBD2; CDR3nt: TGTGCCAGCAGCAGGACCGGGACTAGCGGGGGGACTGAGCAGTTCTTC; CDR3aa: CASSRTGTSGGTEQFF
v_gene: TRBV29-1; abundance: .; j_gene: TRBJ2-1; d_gene: .; CDR3nt: TGCAGCGTTACGGGGTTATCCTACAATGAGCAGTTCTTC; CDR3aa: CSVTGLSYNEQFF
v_gene: TRBV25-1; abundance: .; j_gene: TRBJ2-5; d_gene: .; CDR3nt: TGTGCCAGCAGTGACGGTGGGAGGATGTACCAAGAGACCCAGTACTTC; CDR3aa: CASSDGGRMYQETQYF
v_gene: TRBV7-9; abundance: few; j_gene: TRBJ1-1; d_gene: .; CDR3nt: TGTGCCAGCATCGAAAGTACAGGAAAGAACACTGAAGCTTTCTTT; CDR3aa: CASIESTGKNTEAFF
v_gene: TRBV28; abundance: .; j_gene: TRBJ2-7; d_gene: .; CDR3nt: TGTGCCAGCAGTTTAGGGGCGGCCTACGAGCAGTACTTC; CDR3aa: CASSLGAAYEQYF
v_gene: TRBV7-2; abundance: .; j_gene: TRBJ2-1; d_gene: .; CDR3nt: TGTGCCAGCAGCTTAGGTCTAACCAATGAGCAGTTCTTC; CDR3aa: CASSLGLTNEQFF
v_gene: TRBV27; abundance: .; j_gene: TRBJ1-2; d_gene: .; CDR3nt: TGTGCCACACGGTACGGGACGGACTACTGGGGCTACACCTTC; CDR3aa: CATRYGTDYWGYTF
v_gene: TRBV28; abundance: .; j_gene: TRBJ1-3; d_gene: .; CDR3nt: TGTGCCAGCAGTTTCGACAGAAGCTCTGGAAACACCATATATTTT; CDR3aa: CASSFDRSSGNTIYF
v_gene: TRBV5-4; abundance: few; j_gene: TRBJ2-7; d_gene: .; CDR3nt: TGTGCCAGCAGCCGAGGGGCGGGGTTCTACGAGCAGTACTTC; CDR3aa: CASSRGAGFYEQYF
v_gene: TRBV19; abundance: .; j_gene: TRBJ1-1; d_gene: .; CDR3nt: TGTGCCAGTAGTACCGGGAACACTGAAGCTTTCTTT; CDR3aa: CASSTGNTEAFF
v_gene: TRBV5-1; abundance: once; j_gene: TRBJ2-3; d_gene: TRBD2; CDR3nt: TGCGCCAGCAGCTTGAACCCTAGCGGGAGGTCTAGCACAGATACGCAGTATTTT; CDR3aa: CASSLNPSGRSSTDTQYF
v_gene: TRBV4-1; abundance: .; j_gene: TRBJ2-2; d_gene: TRBD2; CDR3nt: TGCGCCAGCAGCTCCCGGGGGGGGGAATTTACCGGGGAGCTGTTTTTT; CDR3aa: CASSSRGGEFTGELFF
v_gene: TRBV29-1; abundance: once; j_gene: TRBJ1-1; d_gene: .; CDR3nt: TGCAGCGTTGAAACAGGGTTCGGCACTGAAGCTTTCTTT; CDR3aa: CSVETGFGTEAFF
v_gene: TRBV29-1; abundance: .; j_gene: TRBJ2-3; d_gene: .; CDR3nt: TGCAGCGTTCCAGGCGCGGGGAGGGGGTCAGATACGCAGTATTTT; CDR3aa: CSVPGAGRGSDTQYF
v_gene: TRBV7-9; abundance: .; j_gene: TRBJ2-7; d_gene: TRBD1; CDR3nt: TGTGCCAGTGAAGGACAGGGGGCGTACGAGCAGTACTTC; CDR3aa: CASEGQGAYEQYF
v_gene: TRBV7-9; abundance: .; j_gene: TRBJ2-7; d_gene: TRBD2; CDR3nt: TGTGCCAGCAGCCCACCCGCGGGAGTCAACGAGCAGTACTTC; CDR3aa: CASSPPAGVNEQYF
v_gene: TRBV5-1; abundance: .; j_gene: TRBJ2-7; d_gene: .; CDR3nt: TGCGCCAGCAAAGGCGACTACTACGAGCAGTACTTC; CDR3aa: CASKGDYYEQYF